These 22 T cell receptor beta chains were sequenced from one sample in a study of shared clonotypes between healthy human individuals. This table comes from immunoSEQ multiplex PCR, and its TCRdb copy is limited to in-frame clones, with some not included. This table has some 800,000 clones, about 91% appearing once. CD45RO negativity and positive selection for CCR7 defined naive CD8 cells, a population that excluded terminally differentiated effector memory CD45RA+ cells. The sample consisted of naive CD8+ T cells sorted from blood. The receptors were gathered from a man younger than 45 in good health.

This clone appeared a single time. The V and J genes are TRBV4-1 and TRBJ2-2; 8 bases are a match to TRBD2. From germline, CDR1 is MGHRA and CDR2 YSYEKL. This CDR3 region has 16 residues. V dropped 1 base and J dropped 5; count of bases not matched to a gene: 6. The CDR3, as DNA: TGCGCCAGCAGCCAAGCGGGAGGGCCCATAACCGGGGAGCTGTTTTTT. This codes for CASSQAGGPITGELFF.

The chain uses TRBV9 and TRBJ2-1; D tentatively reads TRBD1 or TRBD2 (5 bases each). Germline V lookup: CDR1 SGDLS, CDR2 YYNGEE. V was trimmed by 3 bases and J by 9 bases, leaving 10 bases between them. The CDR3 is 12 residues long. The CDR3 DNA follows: TGTGCCAGCAGCGCCCAGGGAGCTGAGCAGTTCTTC. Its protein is CASSAQGAEQFF.

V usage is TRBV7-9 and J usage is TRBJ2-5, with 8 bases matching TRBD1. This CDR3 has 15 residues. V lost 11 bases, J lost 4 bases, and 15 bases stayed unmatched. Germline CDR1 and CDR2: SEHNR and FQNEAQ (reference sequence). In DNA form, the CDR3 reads TGTGCCGGTCGACGGGCAGGGGGCTCGGGAGAGACCCAGTACTTC. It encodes CAGRRAGGSGETQYF. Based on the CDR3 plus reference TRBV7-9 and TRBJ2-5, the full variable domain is DTGVSQNPRHKITKRGQNVTFRCDPISEHNRLYWYRQTLGQGPEFLTYFQNEAQLEKSRLLSDRFSAERPKGSFSTLEIQRTEQGDSAMYLCAGRRAGGSGETQYFGPGTRLLVL.

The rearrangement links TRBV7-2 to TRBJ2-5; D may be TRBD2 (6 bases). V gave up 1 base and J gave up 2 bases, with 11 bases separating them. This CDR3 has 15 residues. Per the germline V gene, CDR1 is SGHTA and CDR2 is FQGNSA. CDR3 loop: CASSLGLANQETQYF. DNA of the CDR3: TGTGCCAGCAGCTTAGGCCTAGCGAATCAAGAGACCCAGTACTTC.

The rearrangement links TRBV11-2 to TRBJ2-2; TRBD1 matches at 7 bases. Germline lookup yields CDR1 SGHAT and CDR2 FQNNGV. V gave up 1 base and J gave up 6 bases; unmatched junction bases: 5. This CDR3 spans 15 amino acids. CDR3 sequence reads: CASSLGRTGPGELFF. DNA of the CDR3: TGTGCCAGCAGCTTAGGCCGGACAGGTCCCGGGGAGCTGTTTTTT.

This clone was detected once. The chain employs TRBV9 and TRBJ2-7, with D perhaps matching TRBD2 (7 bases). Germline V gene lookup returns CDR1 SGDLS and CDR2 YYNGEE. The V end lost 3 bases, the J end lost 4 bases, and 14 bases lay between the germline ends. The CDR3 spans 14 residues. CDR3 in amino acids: CASSAGGAPYEQYF. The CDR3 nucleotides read TGTGCCAGCAGCGCGGGGGGCGCTCCATACGAGCAGTACTTC.

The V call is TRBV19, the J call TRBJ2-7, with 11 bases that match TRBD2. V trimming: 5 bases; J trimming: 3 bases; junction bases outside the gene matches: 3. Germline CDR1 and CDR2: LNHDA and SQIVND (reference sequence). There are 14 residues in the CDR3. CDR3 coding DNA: TGTGCCAGTAGTGCGGGACTAGCGGACTACGAGCAGTACTTC. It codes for CASSAGLADYEQYF. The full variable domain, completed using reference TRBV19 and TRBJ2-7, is DGGITQSPKYLFRKEGQNVTLSCEQNLNHDAMYWYRQDPGQGLRLIYYSQIVNDFQKGDIAEGYSVSREKKESFPLTVTSAQKNPTAFYLCASSAGLADYEQYFGPGTRLTVT.

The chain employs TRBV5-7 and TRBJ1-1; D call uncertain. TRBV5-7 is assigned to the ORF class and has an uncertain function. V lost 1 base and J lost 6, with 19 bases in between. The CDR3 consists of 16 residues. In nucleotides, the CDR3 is TGTGCCAGCAGCTTGTACTTTCGGGTTTTCAAGTCTGAAGCTTTCTTT. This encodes CASSLYFRVFKSEAFF.

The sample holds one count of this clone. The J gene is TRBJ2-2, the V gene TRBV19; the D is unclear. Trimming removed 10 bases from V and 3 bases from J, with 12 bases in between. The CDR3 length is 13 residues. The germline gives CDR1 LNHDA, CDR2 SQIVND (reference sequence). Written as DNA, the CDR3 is TGTGCCACCCCGGGCCCCGACACCGGGGAGCTGTTTTTT. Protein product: CATPGPDTGELFF.

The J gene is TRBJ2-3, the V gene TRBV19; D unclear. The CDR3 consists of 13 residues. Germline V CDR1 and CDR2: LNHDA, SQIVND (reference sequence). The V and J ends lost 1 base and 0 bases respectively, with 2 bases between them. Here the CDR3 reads CASSIASTDTQYF. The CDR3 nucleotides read TGTGCCAGTAGTATAGCCAGCACAGATACGCAGTATTTT.

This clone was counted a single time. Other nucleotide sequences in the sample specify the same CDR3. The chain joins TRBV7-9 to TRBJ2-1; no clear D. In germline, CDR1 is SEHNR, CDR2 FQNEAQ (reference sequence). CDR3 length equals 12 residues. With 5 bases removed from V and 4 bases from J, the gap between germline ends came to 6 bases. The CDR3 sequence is CASSLPYNEQFF. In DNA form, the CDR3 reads TGTGCCAGCAGCCTCCCATACAATGAGCAGTTCTTC.

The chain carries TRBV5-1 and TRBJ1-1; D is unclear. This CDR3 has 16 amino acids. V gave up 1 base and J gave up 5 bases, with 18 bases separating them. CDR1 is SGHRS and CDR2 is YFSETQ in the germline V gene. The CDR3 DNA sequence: TGCGCCAGCAGCTTGAGTAATCCGACAAGCTATACTGAAGCTTTCTTT. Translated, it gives CASSLSNPTSYTEAFF.

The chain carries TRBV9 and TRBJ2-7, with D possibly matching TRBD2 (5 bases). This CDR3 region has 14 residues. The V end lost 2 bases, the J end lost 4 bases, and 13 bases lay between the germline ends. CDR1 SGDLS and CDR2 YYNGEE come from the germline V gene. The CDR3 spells CASSVEGASYEQYF. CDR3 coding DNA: TGTGCCAGCAGCGTCGAGGGAGCATCTTACGAGCAGTACTTC.

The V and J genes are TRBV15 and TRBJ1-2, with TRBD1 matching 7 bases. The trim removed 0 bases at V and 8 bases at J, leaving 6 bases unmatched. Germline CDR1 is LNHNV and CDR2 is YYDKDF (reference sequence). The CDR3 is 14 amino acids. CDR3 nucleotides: TGTGCCACCAGCAGAGATCAACAGGGGTACGGCTACACCTTC. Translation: CATSRDQQGYGYTF.

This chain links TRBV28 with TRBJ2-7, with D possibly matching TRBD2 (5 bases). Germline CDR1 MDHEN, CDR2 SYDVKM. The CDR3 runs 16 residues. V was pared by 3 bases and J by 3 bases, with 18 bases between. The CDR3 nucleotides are TGTGCCAGCAGTTTGATTGAGGGAAACGGCAACTACGAGCAGTACTTC. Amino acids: CASSLIEGNGNYEQYF. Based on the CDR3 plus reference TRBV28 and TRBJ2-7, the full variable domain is DVKVTQSSRYLVKRTGEKVFLECVQDMDHENMFWYRQDPGLGLRLIYFSYDVKMKEKGDIPEGYSVSREKKERFSLILESASTNQTSMYLCASSLIEGNGNYEQYFGPGTRLTVT.

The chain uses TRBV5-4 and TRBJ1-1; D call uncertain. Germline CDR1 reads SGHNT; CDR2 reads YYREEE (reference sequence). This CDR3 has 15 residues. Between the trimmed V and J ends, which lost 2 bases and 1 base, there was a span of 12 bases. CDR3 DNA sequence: TGTGCCAGCAGCTTTTTCTCTGCGAAGAACACTGAAGCTTTCTTT. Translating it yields CASSFFSAKNTEAFF. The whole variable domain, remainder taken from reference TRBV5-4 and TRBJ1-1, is ETGVTQSPTHLIKTRGQQVTLRCSSQSGHNTVSWYQQALGQGPQFIFQYYREEENGRGNFPPRFSGLQFPNYSSELNVNALELDDSALYLCASSFFSAKNTEAFFGQGTRLTVV.

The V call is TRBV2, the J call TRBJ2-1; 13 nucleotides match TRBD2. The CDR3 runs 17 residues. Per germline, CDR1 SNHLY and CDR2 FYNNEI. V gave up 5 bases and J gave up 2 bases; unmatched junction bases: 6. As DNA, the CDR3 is TGTGCCAGCAGTAACCGGACTAGCGGGGGTGCCTACAATGAGCAGTTCTTC. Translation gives CASSNRTSGGAYNEQFF.

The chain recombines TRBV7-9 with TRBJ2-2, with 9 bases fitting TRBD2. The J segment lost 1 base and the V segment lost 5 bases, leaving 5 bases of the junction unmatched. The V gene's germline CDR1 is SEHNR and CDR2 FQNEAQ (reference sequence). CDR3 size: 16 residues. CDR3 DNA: TGTGCCAGCAGCCCACCTAGCGGGAAGAACACCGGGGAGCTGTTTTTT. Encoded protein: CASSPPSGKNTGELFF. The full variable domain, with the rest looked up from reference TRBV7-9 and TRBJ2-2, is DTGVSQNPRHKITKRGQNVTFRCDPISEHNRLYWYRQTLGQGPEFLTYFQNEAQLEKSRLLSDRFSAERPKGSFSTLEIQRTEQGDSAMYLCASSPPSGKNTGELFFGEGSRLTVL.

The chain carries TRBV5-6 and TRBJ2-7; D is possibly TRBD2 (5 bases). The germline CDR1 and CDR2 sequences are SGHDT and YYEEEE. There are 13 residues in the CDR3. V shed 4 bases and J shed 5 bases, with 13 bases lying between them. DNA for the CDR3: TGTGCCAGCAGCCCGATGGATAGCGACGAGCAGTACTTC. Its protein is CASSPMDSDEQYF.

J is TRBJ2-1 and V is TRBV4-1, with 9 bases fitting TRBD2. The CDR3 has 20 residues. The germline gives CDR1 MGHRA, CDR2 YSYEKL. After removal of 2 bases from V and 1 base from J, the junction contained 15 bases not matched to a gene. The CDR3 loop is CASSQFASSGGAVSYNEQFF. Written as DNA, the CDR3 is TGCGCCAGCAGCCAATTCGCGAGTAGCGGGGGAGCCGTATCCTACAATGAGCAGTTCTTC.

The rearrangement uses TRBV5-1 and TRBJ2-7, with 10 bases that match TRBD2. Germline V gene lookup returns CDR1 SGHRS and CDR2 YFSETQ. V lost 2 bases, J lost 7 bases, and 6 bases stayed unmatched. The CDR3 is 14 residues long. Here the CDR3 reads CASSLAGGVEEQYF. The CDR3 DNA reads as TGCGCCAGCAGCTTAGCGGGAGGGGTGGAGGAGCAGTACTTC. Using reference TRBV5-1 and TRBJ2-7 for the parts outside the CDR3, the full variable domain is KAGVTQTPRYLIKTRGQQVTLSCSPISGHRSVSWYQQTPGQGLQFLFEYFSETQRNKGNFPGRFSGRQFSNSRSEMNVSTLELGDSALYLCASSLAGGVEEQYFGPGTRLTVT.

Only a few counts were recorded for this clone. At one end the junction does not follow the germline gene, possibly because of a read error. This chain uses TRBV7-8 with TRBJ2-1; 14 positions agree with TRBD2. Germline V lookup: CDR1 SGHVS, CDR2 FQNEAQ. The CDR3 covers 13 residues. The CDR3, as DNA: TGTGCCAGCAGCTCCGGGACTAGCGGGAGCCATCTCTTC. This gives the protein CASSSGTSGSHLF.